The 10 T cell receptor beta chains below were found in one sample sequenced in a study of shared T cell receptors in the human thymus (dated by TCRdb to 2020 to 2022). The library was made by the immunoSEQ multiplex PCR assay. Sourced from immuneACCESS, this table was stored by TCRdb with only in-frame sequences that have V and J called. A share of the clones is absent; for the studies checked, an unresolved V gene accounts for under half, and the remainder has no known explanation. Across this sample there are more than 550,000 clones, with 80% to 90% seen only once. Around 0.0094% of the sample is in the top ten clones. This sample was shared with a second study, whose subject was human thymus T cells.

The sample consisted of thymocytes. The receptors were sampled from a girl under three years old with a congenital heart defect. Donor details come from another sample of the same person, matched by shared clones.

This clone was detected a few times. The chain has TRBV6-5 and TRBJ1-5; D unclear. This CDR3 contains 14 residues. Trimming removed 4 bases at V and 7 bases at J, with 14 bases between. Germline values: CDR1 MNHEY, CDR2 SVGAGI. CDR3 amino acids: CASSSSKRSQPQHF. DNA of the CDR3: TGTGCCAGCAGTTCCTCGAAGCGCAGCCAGCCCCAGCATTTT.

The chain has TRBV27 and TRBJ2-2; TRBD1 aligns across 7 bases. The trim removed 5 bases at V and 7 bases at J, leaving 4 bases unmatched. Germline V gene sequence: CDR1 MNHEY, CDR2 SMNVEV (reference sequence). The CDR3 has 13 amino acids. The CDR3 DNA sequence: TGTGCCAGCAGTCTAACAGGGGTCGGGGAGCTGTTTTTT. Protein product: CASSLTGVGELFF.

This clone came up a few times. The CDR3 loop reads CASSQENYLPAGWEGNTIYF. The CDR3 DNA is TGCGCCAGCAGCCAAGAGAATTACCTACCCGCAGGGTGGGAAGGAAACACCATATATTTT. The gene calls are TRBV4-3 and TRBJ1-3; a possible D gene is TRBD1 (5 bases). The CDR3 loop spans 20 amino acids. V was pared by 0 bases and J by 4 bases, with 25 bases between. CDR1 is LGHNA and CDR2 is YSLEER in the germline V gene.

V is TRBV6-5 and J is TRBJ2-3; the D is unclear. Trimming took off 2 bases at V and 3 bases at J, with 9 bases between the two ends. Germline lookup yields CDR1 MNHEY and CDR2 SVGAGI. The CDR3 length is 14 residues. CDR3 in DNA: TGTGCCAGCAGTTACAACTCCGTAACAGATACGCAGTATTTT. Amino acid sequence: CASSYNSVTDTQYF.

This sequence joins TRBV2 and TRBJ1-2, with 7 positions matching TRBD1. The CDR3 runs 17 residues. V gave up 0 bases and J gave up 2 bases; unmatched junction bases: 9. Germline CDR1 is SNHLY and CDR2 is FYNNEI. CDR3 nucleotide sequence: TGTGCCAGCAGTGAAGCGGAGACAGGGTTACCCAACTATGGCTACACCTTC. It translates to CASSEAETGLPNYGYTF.

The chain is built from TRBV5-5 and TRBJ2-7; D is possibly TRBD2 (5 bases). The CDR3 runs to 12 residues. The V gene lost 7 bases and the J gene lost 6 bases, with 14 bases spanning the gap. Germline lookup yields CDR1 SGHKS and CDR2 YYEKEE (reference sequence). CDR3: CASRAWESEQYF. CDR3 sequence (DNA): TGTGCCAGCCGGGCGTGGGAGAGCGAGCAGTACTTC.

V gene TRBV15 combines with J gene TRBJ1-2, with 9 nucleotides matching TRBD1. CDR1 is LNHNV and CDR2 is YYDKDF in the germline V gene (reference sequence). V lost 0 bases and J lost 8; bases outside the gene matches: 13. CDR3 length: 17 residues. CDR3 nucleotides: TGTGCCACCAGCAGAGAGGGGACCCGGGACAGGGCCCCCGGCTACACCTTC. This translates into CATSREGTRDRAPGYTF.

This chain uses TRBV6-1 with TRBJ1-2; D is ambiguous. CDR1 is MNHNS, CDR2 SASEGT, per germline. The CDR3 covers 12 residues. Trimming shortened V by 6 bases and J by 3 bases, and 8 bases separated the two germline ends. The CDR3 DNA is TGTGCCAGCAGGGTCACAGACTATGGCTACACCTTC. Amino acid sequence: CASRVTDYGYTF.

The CDR3 DNA is TGTGCCAGCAGCCCCCCCGGAGTAGCGGGGGGGGGCCGATCCTACGAGCAGTACTTC. It is translated as CASSPPGVAGGGRSYEQYF. The genes are TRBV11-2 and TRBJ2-7; 11 bases match TRBD2. The CDR3 is 19 residues long. Germline CDR1 reads SGHAT; CDR2 reads FQNNGV. Trimming removed 5 bases from V and 1 base from J; junction bases left unmatched: 16.

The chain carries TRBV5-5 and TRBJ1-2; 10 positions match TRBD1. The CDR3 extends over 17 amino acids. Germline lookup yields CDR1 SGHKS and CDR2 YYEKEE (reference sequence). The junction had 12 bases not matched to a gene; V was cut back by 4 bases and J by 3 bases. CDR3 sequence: CASSPPWTGGLDYGYTF. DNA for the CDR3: TGTGCCAGCAGCCCACCGTGGACAGGGGGTCTTGACTATGGCTACACCTTC.